This T cell receptor (beta chain) is drawn from a study of blood T cell repertoires in COVID-19. Background on the study: Samples of COVID-19 (acute and convalescent) were obtained from the United States, Italy and Spain.

V was clipped by 2 bases and J by 4 bases, with 11 bases between them. This CDR3 region has 13 residues. CDR1 is GTSNPN, CDR2 SVGIG, per germline (reference sequence). The method was immunoSEQ multiplex PCR; TCRdb's version includes in-frame clones alone and lacks a portion of them. The sample lists fewer than 400,000 clones; 85% were seen once. Self-reported history from a screening survey and questionnaire set each donor's cohort. The receptor was derived from a woman younger than 45 who had been exposed to COVID-19. The source material was PBMCs or T cells enriched from blood (not recorded which). J is TRBJ1-1 and V is TRBV30; D perhaps matches TRBD1 (6 bases). The CDR3 sequence is CAWSPDRSTEAFF. CDR3 coding DNA: TGTGCCTGGAGTCCTGACAGGTCCACTGAAGCTTTCTTT. The variable domain in full, with the rest retrieved from reference TRBV30 and TRBJ1-1, is SQTIHQWPATLVQPVGSPLSLECTVEGTSNPNLYWYRQAAGRGLQLLFYSVGIGQISSEVPQNLSASRPQDRQFILSSKKLLLSDSGFYLCAWSPDRSTEAFFGQGTRLTVV.